This TCR beta chain was obtained from a study of blood T cells in healthy people across ages. No fewer than 5 micrograms of total RNA were isolated from every sample. This CDR3 region has 14 residues. V was cut by 5 bases and J by 5 bases, with 15 bases left in between. Per the germline V gene, CDR1 is MNHNY and CDR2 is SVGAGI (reference sequence). This clonotype was detected a few times. Next came a second PCR, run for about 6 to 12 cycles, which used a sample-barcoded 5' primer along with a J-beta primer mix. TCRdb analysed the 5' RACE reads with MiXCR anew, one entry per CDR3 protein. There are around 620,000 distinct CDR3 sequences in the sample; 25% to 30% occur only once, and around a sixth lies in the top ten.

This sequence was found in a woman in her 70s in good health. Sequenced: blood. The chain uses TRBV6-6 and TRBJ1-1, with D possibly being TRBD1 (5 bases). The chain's CDR3 is CASSHRQGGTEAFF. The CDR3 coding sequence is TGTGCCAGCAGTCACCGCCAGGGTGGTACTGAAGCTTTCTTT.